This TCR beta chain was recovered during a study of neurological immune-mediated disorders. The wider study: Among approximately 34 multiple sclerosis patients, some 31 were relapsing-remitting and 3 were secondary progressive. Study outcomes and limitations: The multiple sclerosis repertoire cluster was not associated with any clinical or MRI feature.

The germline CDR1 and CDR2 sequences are SNHLY and FYNNEI. The CDR3 is 12 residues long. V was clipped by 2 bases and J by 8 bases, with 9 bases between them. This clonotype has at least ten counts. No antigen is known for it. Via MiXCR, TCRdb re-called the 5' RACE reads, giving one row per CDR3 protein. Altogether about 58,000 distinct CDR3 sequences are present, around 3.9% being singletons, with the ten largest covering 1.5% to 2%. The rearrangement uses TRBV2 and TRBJ1-2; no firm D call. Source material: PBMCs. The sequence came from a man younger than 45 with multiple sclerosis. This CDR3 reads CASSEWGSGYTF. The CDR3 nucleotides read TGTGCCAGCAGTGAATGGGGTTCGGGCTACACCTTC.